This T cell receptor (beta chain) was recovered during a study of blood T cell repertoires in COVID-19. The CDR3 loop spans 12 amino acids. From germline, CDR1 is LNHDA and CDR2 SQIVND (reference sequence). V gave up 6 bases and J gave up 6 bases, with 9 bases separating them. Original analysis: Counts of nucleated cells, estimated from reference gene primer amplification, were obtained. Produced via immunoSEQ multiplex PCR; TCRdb's table is partial and in-frame only. The V and J calls and clone size were taken over from that table, and D and trimming were inferred from the DNA. The table records around 400,000 clones, more than 70% of them present only once.

The TCR comes from a woman aged 30 to 39 with COVID-19, enrolled during active disease. Sequencing was carried out using peripheral blood. V is TRBV19 and J is TRBJ2-4; D unresolved. The chain's CDR3 is CASRTPGNIQYF. The CDR3 DNA is TGTGCCAGTAGGACCCCGGGAAACATTCAGTACTTC.